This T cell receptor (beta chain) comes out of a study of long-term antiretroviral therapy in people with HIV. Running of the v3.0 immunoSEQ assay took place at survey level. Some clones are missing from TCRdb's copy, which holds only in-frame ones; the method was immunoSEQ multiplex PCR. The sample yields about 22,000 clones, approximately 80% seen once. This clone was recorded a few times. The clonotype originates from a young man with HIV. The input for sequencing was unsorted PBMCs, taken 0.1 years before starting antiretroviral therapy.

In DNA, the CDR3 is TGTGCCAGTAGTATGAAGCCGGGTCACCGTAATCAGCCCCAGCATTTT. This sequence encodes CASSMKPGHRNQPQHF. The rearrangement links TRBV19 to TRBJ1-5, with D unresolved. Trimming shortened V by 3 bases and J by 4 bases, and 16 bases separated the two germline ends. The germline gives CDR1 LNHDA, CDR2 SQIVND (reference sequence). The CDR3 extends over 16 amino acids.